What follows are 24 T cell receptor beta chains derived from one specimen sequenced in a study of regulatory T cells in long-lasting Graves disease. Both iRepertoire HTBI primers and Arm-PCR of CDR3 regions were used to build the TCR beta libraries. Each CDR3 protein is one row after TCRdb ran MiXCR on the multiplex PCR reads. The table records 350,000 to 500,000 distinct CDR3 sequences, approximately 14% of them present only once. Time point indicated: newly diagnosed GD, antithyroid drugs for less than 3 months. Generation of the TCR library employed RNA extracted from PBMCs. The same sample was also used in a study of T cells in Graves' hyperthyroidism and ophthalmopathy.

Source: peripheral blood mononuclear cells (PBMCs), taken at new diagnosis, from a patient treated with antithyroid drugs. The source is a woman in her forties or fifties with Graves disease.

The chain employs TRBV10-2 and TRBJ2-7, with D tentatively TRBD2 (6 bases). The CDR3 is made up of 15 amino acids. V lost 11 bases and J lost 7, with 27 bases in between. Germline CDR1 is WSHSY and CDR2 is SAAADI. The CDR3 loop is CAPVGRGTSTGEQYF. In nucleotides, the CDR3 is TGCGCCCCTGTTGGGCGCGGGACCAGTACGGGTGAGCAGTACTTC.

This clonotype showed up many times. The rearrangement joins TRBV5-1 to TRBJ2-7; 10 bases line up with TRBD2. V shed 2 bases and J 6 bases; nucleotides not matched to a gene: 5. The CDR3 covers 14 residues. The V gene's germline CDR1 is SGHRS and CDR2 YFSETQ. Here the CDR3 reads CASSFLAGATEQYF. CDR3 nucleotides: TGCGCCAGCAGCTTTCTAGCGGGAGCGACCGAGCAGTACTTC.

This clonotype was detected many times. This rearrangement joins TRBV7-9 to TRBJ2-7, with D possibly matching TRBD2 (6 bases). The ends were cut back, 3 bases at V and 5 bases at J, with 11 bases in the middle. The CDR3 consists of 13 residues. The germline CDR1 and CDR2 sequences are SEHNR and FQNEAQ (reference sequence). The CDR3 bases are TGTGCCAGCAGCTTGGGCGGGAACGACGAGCAGTACTTC. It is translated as CASSLGGNDEQYF.

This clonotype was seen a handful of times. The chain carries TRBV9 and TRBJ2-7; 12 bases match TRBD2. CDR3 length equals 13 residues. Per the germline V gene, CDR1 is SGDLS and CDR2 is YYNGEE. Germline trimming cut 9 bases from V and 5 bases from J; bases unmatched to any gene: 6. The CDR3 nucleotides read TGTGCCATCACGACTAGCGGGAGAAACGAGCAGTACTTC. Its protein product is CAITTSGRNEQYF.

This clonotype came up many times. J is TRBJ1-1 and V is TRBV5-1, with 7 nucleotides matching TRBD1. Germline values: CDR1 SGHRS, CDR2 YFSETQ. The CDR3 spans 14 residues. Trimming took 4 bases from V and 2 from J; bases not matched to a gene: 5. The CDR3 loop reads CASSLNRGNTEAFF. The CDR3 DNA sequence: TGCGCCAGCAGCCTGAACAGGGGAAACACTGAAGCTTTCTTT.

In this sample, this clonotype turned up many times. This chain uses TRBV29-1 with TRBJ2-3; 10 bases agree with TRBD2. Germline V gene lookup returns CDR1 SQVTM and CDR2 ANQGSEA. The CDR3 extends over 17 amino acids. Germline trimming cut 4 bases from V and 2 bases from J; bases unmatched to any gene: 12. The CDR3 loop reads CSVGGEPLAGVTDTQYF. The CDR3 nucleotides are TGCAGCGTTGGGGGAGAACCGCTAGCGGGAGTCACAGATACGCAGTATTTT.

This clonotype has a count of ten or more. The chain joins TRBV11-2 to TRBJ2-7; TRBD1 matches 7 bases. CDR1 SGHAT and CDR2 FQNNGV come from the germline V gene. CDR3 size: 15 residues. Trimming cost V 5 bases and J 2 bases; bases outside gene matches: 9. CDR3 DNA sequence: TGTGCCAGCAGCCGGACACAGGGGTCACCCTACGAGCAGTACTTC. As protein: CASSRTQGSPYEQYF.

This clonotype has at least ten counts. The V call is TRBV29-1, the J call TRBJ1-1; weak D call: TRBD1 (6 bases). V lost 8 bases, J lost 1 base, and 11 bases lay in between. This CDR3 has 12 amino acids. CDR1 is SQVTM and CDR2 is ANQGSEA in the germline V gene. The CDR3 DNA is TGCAGCTCAACCAGGGGGAACACTGAAGCTTTCTTT. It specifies CSSTRGNTEAFF.

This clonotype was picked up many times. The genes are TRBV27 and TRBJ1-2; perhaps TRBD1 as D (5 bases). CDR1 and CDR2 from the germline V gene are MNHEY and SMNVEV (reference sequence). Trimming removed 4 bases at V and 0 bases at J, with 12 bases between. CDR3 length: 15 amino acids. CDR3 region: CASSSPGTANYGYTF. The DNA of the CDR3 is TGTGCCAGCAGTTCACCCGGGACTGCTAACTATGGCTACACCTTC.

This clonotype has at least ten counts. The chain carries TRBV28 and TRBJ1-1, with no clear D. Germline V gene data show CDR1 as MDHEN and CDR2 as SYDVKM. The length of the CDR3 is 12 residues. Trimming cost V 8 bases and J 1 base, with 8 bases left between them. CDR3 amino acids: CASSPENTEAFF. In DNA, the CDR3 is TGTGCCAGCTCACCCGAGAACACTGAAGCTTTCTTT. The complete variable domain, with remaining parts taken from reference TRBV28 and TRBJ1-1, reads DVKVTQSSRYLVKRTGEKVFLECVQDMDHENMFWYRQDPGLGLRLIYFSYDVKMKEKGDIPEGYSVSREKKERFSLILESASTNQTSMYLCASSPENTEAFFGQGTRLTVV.

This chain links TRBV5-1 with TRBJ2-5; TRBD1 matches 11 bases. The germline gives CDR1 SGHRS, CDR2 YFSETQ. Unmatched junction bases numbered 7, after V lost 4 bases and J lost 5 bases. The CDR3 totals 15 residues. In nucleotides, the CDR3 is TGCGCCAGCAGCACTGGGACAGGGGGGACGGAGACCCAGTACTTC. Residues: CASSTGTGGTETQYF. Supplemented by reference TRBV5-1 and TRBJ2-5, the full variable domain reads KAGVTQTPRYLIKTRGQQVTLSCSPISGHRSVSWYQQTPGQGLQFLFEYFSETQRNKGNFPGRFSGRQFSNSRSEMNVSTLELGDSALYLCASSTGTGGTETQYFGPGTRLLVL.

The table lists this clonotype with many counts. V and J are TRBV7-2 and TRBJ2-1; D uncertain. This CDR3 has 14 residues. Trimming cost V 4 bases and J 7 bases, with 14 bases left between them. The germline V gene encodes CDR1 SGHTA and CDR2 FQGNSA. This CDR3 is CASSSTSAVNEQFF. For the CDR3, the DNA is TGTGCCAGCAGCTCCACATCTGCGGTAAATGAGCAGTTCTTC. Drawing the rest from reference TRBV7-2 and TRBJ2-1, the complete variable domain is GAGVSQSPSNKVTEKGKDVELRCDPISGHTALYWYRQSLGQGLEFLIYFQGNSAPDKSGLPSDRFSAERTGGSVSTLTIQRTQQEDSAVYLCASSSTSAVNEQFFGPGTRLTVL.

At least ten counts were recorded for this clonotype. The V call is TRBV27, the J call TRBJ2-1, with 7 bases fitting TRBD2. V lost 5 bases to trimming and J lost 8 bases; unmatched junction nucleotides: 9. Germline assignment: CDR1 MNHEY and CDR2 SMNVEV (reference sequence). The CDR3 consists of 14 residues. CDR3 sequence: CASSRGGGGYEQFF. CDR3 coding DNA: TGTGCCAGCAGTCGTGGGGGGGGTGGGTATGAGCAGTTCTTC.

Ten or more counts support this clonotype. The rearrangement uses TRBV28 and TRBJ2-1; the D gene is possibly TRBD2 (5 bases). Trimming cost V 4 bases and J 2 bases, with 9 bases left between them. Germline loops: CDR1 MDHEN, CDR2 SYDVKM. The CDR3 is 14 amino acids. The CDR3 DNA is TGTGCCAGCAGTTCCGGAGGAACCTACAATGAGCAGTTCTTC. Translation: CASSSGGTYNEQFF.

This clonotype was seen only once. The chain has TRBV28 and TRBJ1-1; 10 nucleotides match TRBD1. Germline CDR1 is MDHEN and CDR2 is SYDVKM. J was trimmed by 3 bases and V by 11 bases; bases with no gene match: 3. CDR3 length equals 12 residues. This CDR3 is CAQGTGDTEAFF. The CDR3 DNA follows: TGTGCCCAAGGGACAGGGGACACTGAAGCTTTCTTT.

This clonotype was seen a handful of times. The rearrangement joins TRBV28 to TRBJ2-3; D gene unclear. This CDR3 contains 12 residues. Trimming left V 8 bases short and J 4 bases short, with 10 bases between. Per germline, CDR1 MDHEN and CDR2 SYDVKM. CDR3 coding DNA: TGTGCCAGCTTAGCTGTCCCAGATACGCAGTATTTT. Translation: CASLAVPDTQYF.

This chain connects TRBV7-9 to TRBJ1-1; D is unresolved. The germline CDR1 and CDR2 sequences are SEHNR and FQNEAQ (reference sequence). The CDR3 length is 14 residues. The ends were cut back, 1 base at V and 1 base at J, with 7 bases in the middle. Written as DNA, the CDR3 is TGTGCCAGCAGCTTAGATACGACGAACACTGAAGCTTTCTTT. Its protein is CASSLDTTNTEAFF.

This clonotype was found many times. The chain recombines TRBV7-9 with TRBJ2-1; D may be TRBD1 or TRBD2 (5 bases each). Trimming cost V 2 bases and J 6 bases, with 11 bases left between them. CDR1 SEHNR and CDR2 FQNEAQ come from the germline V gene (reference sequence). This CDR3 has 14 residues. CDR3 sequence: CASSLPGRINEQFF. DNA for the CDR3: TGTGCCAGCAGCTTACCGGGACGCATCAATGAGCAGTTCTTC.

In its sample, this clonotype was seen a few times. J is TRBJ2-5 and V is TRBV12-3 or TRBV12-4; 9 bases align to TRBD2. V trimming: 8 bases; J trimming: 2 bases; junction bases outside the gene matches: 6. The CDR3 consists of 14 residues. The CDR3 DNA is TGTGCCAGCGGGGCTAGCGGGACTCAAGAGACCCAGTACTTC. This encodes CASGASGTQETQYF.

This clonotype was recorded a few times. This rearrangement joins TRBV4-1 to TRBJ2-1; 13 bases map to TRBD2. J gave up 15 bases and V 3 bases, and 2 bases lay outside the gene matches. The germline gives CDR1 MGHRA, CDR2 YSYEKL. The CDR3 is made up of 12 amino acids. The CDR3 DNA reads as TGCGCCAGCAGCCAGGGACTAGCGGGATTGTTCTTC. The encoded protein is CASSQGLAGLFF.

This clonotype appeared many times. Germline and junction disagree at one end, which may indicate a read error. Written as DNA, the CDR3 is TGTGCCAGCAGCTTAAGCGGGAGCACAGATACGCAGTATTTT. Translation gives CASSLSGSTDTQYF. The chain employs TRBV5-1 and TRBJ2-3; weak D call: TRBD2 (6 bases). The CDR3 length is 14 residues. The germline gives CDR1 SGHRS, CDR2 YFSETQ.

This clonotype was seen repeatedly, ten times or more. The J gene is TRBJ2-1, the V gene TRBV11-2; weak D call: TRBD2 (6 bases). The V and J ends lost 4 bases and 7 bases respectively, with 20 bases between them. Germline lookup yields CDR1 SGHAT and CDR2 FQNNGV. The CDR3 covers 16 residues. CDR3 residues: CASSSPRAGRGNEQFF. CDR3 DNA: TGTGCCAGCAGCTCCCCCAGGGCGGGACGAGGGAATGAGCAGTTCTTC.

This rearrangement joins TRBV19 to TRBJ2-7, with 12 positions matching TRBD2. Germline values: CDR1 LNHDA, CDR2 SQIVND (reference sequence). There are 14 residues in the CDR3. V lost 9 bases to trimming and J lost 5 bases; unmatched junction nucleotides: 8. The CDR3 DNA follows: TGTGCCAGCCGAGAGACTAGCGGGAGTAACGAGCAGTACTTC. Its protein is CASRETSGSNEQYF.

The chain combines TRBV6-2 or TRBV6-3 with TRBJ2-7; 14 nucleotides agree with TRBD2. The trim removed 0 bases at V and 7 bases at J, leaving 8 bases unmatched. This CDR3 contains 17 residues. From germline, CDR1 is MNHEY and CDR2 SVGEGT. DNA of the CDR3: TGTGCCAGCAGTTACTCGAGGGGACTAGCGGGAGTAGGAGAGCAGTACTTC. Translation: CASSYSRGLAGVGEQYF.